Each of the 13 T cell receptor beta chains below was sequenced from the same sample in a study of spatial heterogeneity in lung cancer. Time point described: sample taken at primary tumor resection. The authors sequenced whole RNA from tumor, nontumor lung or frozen PBMC without sorting. TCRdb reprocessed the 5' RACE reads with MiXCR, giving one entry per CDR3 protein. The sample consists of some 11,000 distinct CDR3 sequences, approximately 6.2% of them appearing once. The sequences come from normal lung tissue next to the tumor, collected at surgery. The receptors come from a male donor with early-stage non-small cell lung cancer.

In its sample, this clonotype ranks as medium-sized. The library was prepared for alpha chains; this beta chain is a stray read, so its frequency means little. V and J are TRBV18 and TRBJ1-5; D remains unclear. CDR1 KGHSH and CDR2 LQKENI come from the germline V gene. The V and J ends lost 3 bases and 7 bases respectively, with 10 bases between them. This CDR3 contains 13 residues. The CDR3 region is CASSPGQKQPQHF. In DNA, the CDR3 is TGTGCCAGCTCACCCGGCCAGAAACAGCCCCAGCATTTT.

This clonotype is termed medium-sized. This beta chain represents an off-target read in a library built for alpha chains; its size is of limited meaning. The rearrangement links TRBV6-2 or TRBV6-3 to TRBJ2-7, with 9 bases matching TRBD2. The CDR3 is made up of 18 amino acids. Losses at the gene ends were 4 bases for V and 7 bases for J; bases not matched to a gene: 20. Looked up from germline, CDR1 is MNHEY and CDR2 is SVGEGT. This CDR3 is CASSSFPLGLASVEEQYF. The CDR3 region has the DNA TGTGCCAGCAGTTCATTCCCCCTCGGACTAGCGAGTGTGGAAGAGCAGTACTTC.

There are many counts of this clonotype. Because the library targeted alpha chains, this beta chain is an off-target read whose size means little. The chain recombines TRBV10-3 with TRBJ2-7; TRBD1 aligns across 9 bases. V lost 6 bases, J lost 4 bases, and 4 bases stayed unmatched. This CDR3 has 13 amino acids. The germline V gene encodes CDR1 ENHRY and CDR2 SYGVKD. The CDR3 protein is CAISLQGAYEQYF. As DNA, the CDR3 is TGTGCCATCAGCTTACAGGGGGCGTACGAGCAGTACTTC.

This clonotype is large within its sample. Since it is a stray read in a library aimed at alpha chains, this beta chain has a size that is not meaningful. V gene TRBV29-1 combines with J gene TRBJ2-3, with D perhaps matching TRBD1 (5 bases). Germline CDR1 SQVTM, CDR2 ANQGSEA. Trimming stripped 7 bases from V and 7 bases from J, with 12 bases between. This CDR3 has 11 amino acids. Written as DNA, the CDR3 is TGCAGCGGGGTTGACAGTTATACGCAGTATTTT. Translating it yields CSGVDSYTQYF.

By share of the sample, this clonotype is medium-sized. This beta chain is a stray sequence in a library constructed for alpha chains; its clone size is not meaningful. The V gene is TRBV29-1, the J gene TRBJ1-1, with D possibly TRBD1 on 6 matching bases. Per the germline V gene, CDR1 is SQVTM and CDR2 is ANQGSEA. Trimming cost V 5 bases and J 3 bases, with 16 bases left between them. The CDR3 totals 14 residues. CDR3 amino acids: CSVSTGFWDTEAFF. DNA of the CDR3: TGCAGCGTTTCGACAGGCTTTTGGGACACTGAAGCTTTCTTT.

In this sample, this clonotype turned up many times. A library made for alpha chains picked up this beta chain off target, so its size means little. This chain links TRBV10-3 with TRBJ2-3; D not certain. The CDR3 is made up of 14 amino acids. In germline, CDR1 is ENHRY, CDR2 SYGVKD. V was pared by 10 bases and J by 1 base, with 15 bases between. The CDR3 reads CATEPGLGTDTQYF. The CDR3 DNA sequence: TGTGCCACCGAACCTGGGTTGGGCACAGATACGCAGTATTTT.

By sample share, this clonotype is medium-sized. This beta chain is a stray read from a library made for alpha chains; its abundance is not meaningful. The rearrangement joins TRBV5-4 to TRBJ2-4, with 8 bases aligning to TRBD1. V gave up 6 bases and J gave up 5 bases; unmatched junction bases: 10. The CDR3 spans 15 residues. The V gene's germline CDR1 is SGHNT and CDR2 YYREEE (reference sequence). The CDR3 loop is CASTLWDRRENIQYF. In DNA, the CDR3 is TGTGCCAGCACCCTATGGGACAGGCGGGAAAACATTCAGTACTTC.

This clonotype was counted at least ten times. The library was prepared for alpha chains; this beta chain is a stray read, so its frequency means little. Here the CDR3 DNA reads TGCAGTGCCCGAACAGGGTCTGGAAACACCATATATTTT. Encoded protein: CSARTGSGNTIYF. The gene calls are TRBV20-1 and TRBJ1-3, with TRBD1 as a possible D gene (6 bases). V was shortened by 6 bases and J by 1 base, with 10 bases between the two germline ends. Germline V gene sequence: CDR1 DFQATT, CDR2 SNEGSKA (reference sequence). The CDR3 loop spans 13 amino acids.

With respect to this clonotype: This beta chain turned up in a library designed for alpha chains; as an off-target read, its abundance says little. The rearrangement joins TRBV20-1 to TRBJ2-7; TRBD2 agrees at 11 bases. Germline CDR1 reads DFQATT; CDR2 reads SNEGSKA (reference sequence). V gave up 2 bases and J gave up 0 bases; unmatched junction bases: 9. This CDR3 is 17 amino acids long. CDR3 in amino acids: CSARRLAGIESSYEQYF. The CDR3 region has the DNA TGCAGTGCTAGAAGACTAGCGGGAATAGAGAGCTCCTACGAGCAGTACTTC.

By sample share, this clonotype is medium-sized (0.01 to 0.1%). This beta chain was picked up by a library intended for alpha chains and is off target, so its count carries little meaning. The chain joins TRBV18 to TRBJ1-1; D is uncertain. This CDR3 spans 14 amino acids. Germline values: CDR1 KGHSH, CDR2 LQKENI. The V end was cut by 4 bases, the J end by 2 bases, with 11 bases between. CDR3 DNA: TGTGCCAGCTCACTACAAGGCGTTAACACTGAAGCTTTCTTT. Translating gives CASSLQGVNTEAFF. The full variable domain, its missing parts supplied by reference TRBV18 and TRBJ1-1, is NAGVMQNPRHLVRRRGQEARLRCSPMKGHSHVYWYRQLPEEGLKFMVYLQKENIIDESGMPKERFSAEFPKEGPSILRIQQVVRGDSAAYFCASSLQGVNTEAFFGQGTRLTVV.

This clonotype came up many times. This beta chain appears as a stray read in a library generated for alpha chains; its size is not informative. This chain connects TRBV12-3 or TRBV12-4 to TRBJ1-1, with D perhaps TRBD1 (6 bases). The CDR3 extends over 15 amino acids. V lost 7 bases and J 4 bases, leaving 19 bases between the germline ends. The CDR3 DNA is TGTGCCAGCATTCAAACAGGGTTGGGCAGCACTGAAGCTTTCTTT. This codes for CASIQTGLGSTEAFF.

This clonotype was detected a few times. A library made for alpha chains picked up this beta chain off target, so its size means little. The chain couples TRBV2 to TRBJ2-2; D remains unclear. The CDR3 contains 12 residues. V dropped 6 bases and J dropped 6 bases, with 8 bases sitting between them. CDR1 is SNHLY and CDR2 is FYNNEI in the germline V gene. CDR3 region: CASRDIAGELFF. The CDR3 DNA follows: TGTGCCAGCAGAGATATAGCCGGGGAGCTGTTTTTT.

This clonotype was counted ten times or more. With the library built for alpha chains, this beta chain is off target and its frequency is not meaningful. The rearrangement joins TRBV29-1 to TRBJ2-7; 11 nucleotides line up with TRBD1. Germline assignment: CDR1 SQVTM and CDR2 ANQGSEA. Germline trimming cut 8 bases from V and 5 bases from J; bases unmatched to any gene: 5. The CDR3 covers 12 residues. CDR3 sequence: CSTTGQGDEQYF. DNA for the CDR3: TGCAGCACCACGGGACAGGGGGACGAGCAGTACTTC.